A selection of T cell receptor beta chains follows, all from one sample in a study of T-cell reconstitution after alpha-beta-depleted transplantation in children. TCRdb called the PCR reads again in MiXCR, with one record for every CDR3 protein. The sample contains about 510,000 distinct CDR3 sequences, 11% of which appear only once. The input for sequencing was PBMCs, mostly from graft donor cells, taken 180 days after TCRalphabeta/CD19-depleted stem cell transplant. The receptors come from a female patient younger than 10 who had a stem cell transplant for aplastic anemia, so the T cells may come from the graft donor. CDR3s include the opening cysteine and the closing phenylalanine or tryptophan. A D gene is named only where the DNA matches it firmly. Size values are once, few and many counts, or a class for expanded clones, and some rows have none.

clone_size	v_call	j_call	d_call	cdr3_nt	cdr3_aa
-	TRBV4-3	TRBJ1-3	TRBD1	TGCGCCAGCAGAATTTACTACGAGACAGGGCCTGGAAACACCATATATTTT	CASRIYYETGPGNTIYF
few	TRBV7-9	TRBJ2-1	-	TGTGCCAGCGGGAACCGACCAGACCTCAATGAGCAGTTCTTC	CASGNRPDLNEQFF
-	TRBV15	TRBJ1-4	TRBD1	TGTGCCACCAGCCCTCTGAGACAGGGACATGAAAAACTGTTTTTT	CATSPLRQGHEKLFF
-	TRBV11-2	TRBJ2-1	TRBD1	TGTGCCAGCAGCTCCCTTCAGAGACAGGGATATGAGCAGTTCTTC	CASSSLQRQGYEQFF
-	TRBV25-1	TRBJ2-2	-	TGTGCCAGCAGTGCTCAGGGTCCCGGGGAGCTGTTTTTT	CASSAQGPGELFF
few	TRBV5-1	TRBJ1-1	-	TGCGCCAGCAGCTTGGACAAGAACACTGAAGCTTTCTTT	CASSLDKNTEAFF
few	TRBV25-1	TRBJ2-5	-	TGTGCCAGCAGTGACATCCAGGGGGAGACCCAGTACTTC	CASSDIQGETQYF
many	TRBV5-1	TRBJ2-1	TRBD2	TGCGCCAGCAGCTTGGAAGGACTAGCGGGGAACAATGAGCAGTTCTTC	CASSLEGLAGNNEQFF
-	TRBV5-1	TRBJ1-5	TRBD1	TGCGCCAGCAGCCTGGGACAGGGCTACAATCAGCCCCAGCATTTT	CASSLGQGYNQPQHF
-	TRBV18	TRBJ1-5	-	TGTGCCAGCTCACCTCACAGGGCCAATCAGCCCCAGCATTTT	CASSPHRANQPQHF
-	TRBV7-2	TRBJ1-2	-	TGTGCCAGCAGCTTAGTGGTTATTGACAGGAACTATGGCTACACCTTC	CASSLVVIDRNYGYTF
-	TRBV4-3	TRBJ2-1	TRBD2	TGCGCCAGCAGCCAACCCCCGGGACTAGCCTTCAATGAGCAGTTCTTC	CASSQPPGLAFNEQFF
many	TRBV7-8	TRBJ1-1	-	TGTGCCAGCAGCTTTGACGGGAGGGCTGAAGCTTTCTTT	CASSFDGRAEAFF
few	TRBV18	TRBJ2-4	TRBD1	TGTGCCAGCTCACCACCAGGGGACAGGGCGGCCAAAAACATTCAGTACTTC	CASSPPGDRAAKNIQYF
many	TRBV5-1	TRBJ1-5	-	TGCGCCAGCAGCTTGCGCCCGGGGCCTAGCAATCAGCCCCAGCATTTT	CASSLRPGPSNQPQHF
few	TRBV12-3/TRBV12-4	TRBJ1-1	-	TGTGCCAGCAGTTCGGGCCCGGGGTTGAACACTGAAGCTTTCTTT	CASSSGPGLNTEAFF
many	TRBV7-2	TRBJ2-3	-	TGTGCCAGCAGCTTACAGGGGCGGAGCACAGATACGCAGTATTTT	CASSLQGRSTDTQYF
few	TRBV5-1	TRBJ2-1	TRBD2	TGCGCCAGCAGCTTCGGAGGACTAGCGGGAGCCTTCAATGAGCAGTTCTTC	CASSFGGLAGAFNEQFF
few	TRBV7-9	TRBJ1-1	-	TGTGCCAGCACCCAAACAGGAAACACTGAAGCTTTCTTT	CASTQTGNTEAFF
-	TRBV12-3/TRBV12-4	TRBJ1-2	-	TGTGCCAGCAGTTTAGAAAGGAACAACTATGGCTACACCTTC	CASSLERNNYGYTF
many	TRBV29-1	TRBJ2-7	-	TGCAGCGTTGAACCTCCTGGCGCCTACGAGCAGTACTTC	CSVEPPGAYEQYF
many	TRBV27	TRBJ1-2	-	TGTGCCAGCAGTGGGGGGTACTATGGCTACACCTTC	CASSGGYYGYTF
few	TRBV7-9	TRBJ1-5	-	TGTGCCAGCAGCTTAGCCAGGGGTAGCAATCAGCCCCAGCATTTT	CASSLARGSNQPQHF
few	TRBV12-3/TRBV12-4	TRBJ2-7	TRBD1	TGTGCCAGCAGTATGGGGACAGGTACACAAGAGCAGTACTTC	CASSMGTGTQEQYF
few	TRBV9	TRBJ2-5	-	TGTGCCAGCAGCGTAGGCCCGGACGGGACCCAGTACTTC	CASSVGPDGTQYF
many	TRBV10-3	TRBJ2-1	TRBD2	TGTGCCATCAGTGGTGGACTAGCGGGAGAAGTAACTTACAATGAGCAGTTCTTC	CAISGGLAGEVTYNEQFF
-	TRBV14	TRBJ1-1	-	TGTGCCAGCAGCCAAGGAGTGAGAGGAGACACTGAAGCTTTCTTT	CASSQGVRGDTEAFF
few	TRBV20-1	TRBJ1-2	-	TGCAGTGCTCCGGAGGTGGGAGGAGGAGAAACCTTC	CSAPEVGGGETF
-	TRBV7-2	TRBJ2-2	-	TGTGCCAGCAGCTTAGCCGCGGACCTCGCCGGGGAGCTGTTTTTT	CASSLAADLAGELFF
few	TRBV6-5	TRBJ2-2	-	TGTGCCAGCAGTTACTCGAGGGGGGCCGGGGAGCTGTTTTTT	CASSYSRGAGELFF
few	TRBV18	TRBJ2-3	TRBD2	TGTGCCAGCTCACCGGTCGCTAGCGGGAGGCCAGATACGCAGTATTTT	CASSPVASGRPDTQYF
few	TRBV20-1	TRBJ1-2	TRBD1	TGCAGTGCCACCAGACAGGGATACTATGGCTACACCTTC	CSATRQGYYGYTF
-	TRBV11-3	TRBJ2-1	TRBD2	TGTGCCAGCAGCTTAGACGTACGGGAGGGGGGCTACAATGAGCAGTTCTTC	CASSLDVREGGYNEQFF
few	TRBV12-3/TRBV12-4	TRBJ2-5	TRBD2	TGTGCCAGCAGCCCTAGCGGGAGGGCCCAATTGCCCCAGTACTTC	CASSPSGRAQLPQYF